This T cell receptor (beta chain) is from a study of cytomegalovirus exposure and HLA in healthy donors. The repertoire was sequenced with immunoSEQ multiplex PCR; TCRdb's copy has only in-frame clones and lacks some. The data show more than 95,000 clones, with approximately 89% seen just once and around 1.9% held by the top ten. The CDR3 is 15 amino acids. V lost 4 bases and J lost 8, with 18 bases in between. Germline CDR1 is MNHEY and CDR2 is SVGAGI. This chain joins TRBV6-5 and TRBJ2-1; no reliable D call. This clonotype was obtained from a man between 18 and 29 years old in good health and CMV-seronegative. The sequenced material came from PBMCs. The CDR3 reads CASSSGSTQRYEQFF. The CDR3 DNA sequence: TGTGCCAGCAGTTCCGGTTCGACCCAGCGCTATGAGCAGTTCTTC.